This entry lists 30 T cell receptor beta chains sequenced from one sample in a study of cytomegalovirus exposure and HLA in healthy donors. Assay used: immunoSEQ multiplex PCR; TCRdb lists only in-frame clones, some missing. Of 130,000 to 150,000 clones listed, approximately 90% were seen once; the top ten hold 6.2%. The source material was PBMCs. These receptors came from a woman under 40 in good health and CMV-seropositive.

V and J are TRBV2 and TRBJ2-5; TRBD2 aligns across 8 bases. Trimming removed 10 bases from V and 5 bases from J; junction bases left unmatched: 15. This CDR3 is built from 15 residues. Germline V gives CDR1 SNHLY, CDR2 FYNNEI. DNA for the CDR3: TGTGCCACCACAACAGGTCTAGCGGGCGGGGAGACCCAGTACTTC. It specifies CATTTGLAGGETQYF.

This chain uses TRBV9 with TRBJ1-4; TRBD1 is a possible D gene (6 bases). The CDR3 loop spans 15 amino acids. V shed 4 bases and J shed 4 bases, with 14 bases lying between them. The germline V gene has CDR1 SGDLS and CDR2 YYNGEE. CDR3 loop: CASSKGGFSNEKLFF. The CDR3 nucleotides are TGTGCCAGCAGCAAGGGGGGGTTTAGTAATGAAAAACTGTTTTTT.

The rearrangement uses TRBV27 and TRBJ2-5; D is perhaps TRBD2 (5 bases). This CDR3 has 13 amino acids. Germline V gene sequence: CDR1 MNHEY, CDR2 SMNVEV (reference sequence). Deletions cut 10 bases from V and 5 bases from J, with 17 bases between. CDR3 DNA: TGTGCCACCAGCGTACGAGGGCAGGAGACCCAGTACTTC. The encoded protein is CATSVRGQETQYF.

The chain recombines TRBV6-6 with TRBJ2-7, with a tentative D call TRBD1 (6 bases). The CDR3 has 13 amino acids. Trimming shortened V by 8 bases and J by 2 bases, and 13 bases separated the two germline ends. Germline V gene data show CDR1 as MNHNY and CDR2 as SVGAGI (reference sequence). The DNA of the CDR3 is TGTGCCAGCGGCAGGGGTGGGGCCTACGAGCAGTACTTC. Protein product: CASGRGGAYEQYF.

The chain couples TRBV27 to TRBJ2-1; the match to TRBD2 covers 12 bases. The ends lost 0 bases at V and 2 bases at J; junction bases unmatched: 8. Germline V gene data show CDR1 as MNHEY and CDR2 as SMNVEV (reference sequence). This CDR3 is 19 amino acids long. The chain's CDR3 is CASSLSWASGGAPYNEQFF. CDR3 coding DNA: TGTGCCAGCAGTTTATCGTGGGCTAGCGGGGGGGCCCCCTACAATGAGCAGTTCTTC.

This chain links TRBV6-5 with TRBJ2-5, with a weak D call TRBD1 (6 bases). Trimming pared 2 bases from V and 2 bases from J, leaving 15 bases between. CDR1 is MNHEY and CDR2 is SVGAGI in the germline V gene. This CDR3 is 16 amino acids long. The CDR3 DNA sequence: TGTGCCAGCAGTTACCCCTCCGGGACAAATCAAGAGACCCAGTACTTC. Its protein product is CASSYPSGTNQETQYF.

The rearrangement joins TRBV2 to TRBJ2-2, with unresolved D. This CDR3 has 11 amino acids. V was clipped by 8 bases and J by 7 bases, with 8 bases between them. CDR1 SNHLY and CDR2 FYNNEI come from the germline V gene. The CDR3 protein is CASAPDGELFF. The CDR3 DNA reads TGTGCCAGCGCCCCAGACGGGGAGCTGTTTTTT.

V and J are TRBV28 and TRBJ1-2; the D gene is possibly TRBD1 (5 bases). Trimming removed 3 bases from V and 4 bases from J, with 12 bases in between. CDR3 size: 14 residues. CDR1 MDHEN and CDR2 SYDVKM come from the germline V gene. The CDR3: CASSFSGYGYGYTF. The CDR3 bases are TGTGCCAGCAGTTTTTCAGGGTACGGCTATGGCTACACCTTC.

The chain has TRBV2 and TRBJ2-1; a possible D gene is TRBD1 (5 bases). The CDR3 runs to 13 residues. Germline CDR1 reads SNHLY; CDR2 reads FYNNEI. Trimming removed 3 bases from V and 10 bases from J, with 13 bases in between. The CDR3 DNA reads TGTGCCAGCAGTGATAAGGGAAGGGGAGAGCAGTTCTTC. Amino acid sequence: CASSDKGRGEQFF.

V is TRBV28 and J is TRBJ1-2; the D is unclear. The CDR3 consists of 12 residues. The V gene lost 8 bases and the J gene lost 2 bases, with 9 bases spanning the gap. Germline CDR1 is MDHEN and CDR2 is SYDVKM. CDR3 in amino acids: CASRERNYGYTF. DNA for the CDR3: TGTGCCAGCCGGGAGCGGAACTATGGCTACACCTTC.

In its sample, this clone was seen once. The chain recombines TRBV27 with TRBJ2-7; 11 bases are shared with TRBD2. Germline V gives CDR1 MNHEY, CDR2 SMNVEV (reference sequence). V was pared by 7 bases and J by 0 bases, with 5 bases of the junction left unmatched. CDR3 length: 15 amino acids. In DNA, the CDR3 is TGTGCCAGCAAACCCGGGACTAGCGGCTCCTACGAGCAGTACTTC. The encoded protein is CASKPGTSGSYEQYF.

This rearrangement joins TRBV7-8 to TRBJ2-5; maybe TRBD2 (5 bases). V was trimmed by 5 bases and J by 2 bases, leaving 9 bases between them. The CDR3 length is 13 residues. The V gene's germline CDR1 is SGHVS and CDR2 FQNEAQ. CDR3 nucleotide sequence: TGTGCCAGCAGCCCCGGGGATCAAGAGACCCAGTACTTC. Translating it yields CASSPGDQETQYF.

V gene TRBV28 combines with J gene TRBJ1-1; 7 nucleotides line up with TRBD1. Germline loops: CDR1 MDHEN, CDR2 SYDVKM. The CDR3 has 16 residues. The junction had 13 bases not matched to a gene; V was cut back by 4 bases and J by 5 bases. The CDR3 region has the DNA TGTGCCAGCAGTTCCTTGGGGTACAGGGGTCGGACTGAAGCTTTCTTT. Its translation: CASSSLGYRGRTEAFF.

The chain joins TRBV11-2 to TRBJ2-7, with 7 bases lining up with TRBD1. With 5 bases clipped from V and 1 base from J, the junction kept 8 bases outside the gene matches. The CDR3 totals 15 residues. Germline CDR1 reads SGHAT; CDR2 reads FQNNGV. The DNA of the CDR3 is TGTGCCAGCAGCAGTCCGAGGACAGGATCCTACGAGCAGTACTTC. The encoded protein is CASSSPRTGSYEQYF.

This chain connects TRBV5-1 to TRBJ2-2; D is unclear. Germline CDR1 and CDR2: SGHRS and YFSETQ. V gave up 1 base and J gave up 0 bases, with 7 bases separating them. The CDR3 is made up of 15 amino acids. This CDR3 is CASSLSSSNTGELFF. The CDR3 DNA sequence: TGCGCCAGCAGCTTGTCCTCTTCGAACACCGGGGAGCTGTTTTTT.

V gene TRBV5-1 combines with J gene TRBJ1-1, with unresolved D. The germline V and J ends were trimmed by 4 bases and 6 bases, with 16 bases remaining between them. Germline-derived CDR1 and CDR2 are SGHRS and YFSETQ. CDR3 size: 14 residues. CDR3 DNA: TGCGCCAGCAGCGGGAGTATTCGGCGCGCTGAAGCTTTCTTT. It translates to CASSGSIRRAEAFF.

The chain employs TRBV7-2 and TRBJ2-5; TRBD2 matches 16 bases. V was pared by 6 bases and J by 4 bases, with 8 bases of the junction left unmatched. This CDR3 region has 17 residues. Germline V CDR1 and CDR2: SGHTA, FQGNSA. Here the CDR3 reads CASSPGTSGGARETQYF. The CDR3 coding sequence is TGTGCCAGCAGTCCCGGGACTAGCGGGGGGGCCCGAGAGACCCAGTACTTC.

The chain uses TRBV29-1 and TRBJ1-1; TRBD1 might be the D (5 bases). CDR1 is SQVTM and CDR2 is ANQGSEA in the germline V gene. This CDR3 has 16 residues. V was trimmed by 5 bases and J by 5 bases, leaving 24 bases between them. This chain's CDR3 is CSVTPRGEGSKTEAFF. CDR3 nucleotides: TGCAGCGTTACCCCGCGGGGGGAAGGGAGTAAAACTGAAGCTTTCTTT.

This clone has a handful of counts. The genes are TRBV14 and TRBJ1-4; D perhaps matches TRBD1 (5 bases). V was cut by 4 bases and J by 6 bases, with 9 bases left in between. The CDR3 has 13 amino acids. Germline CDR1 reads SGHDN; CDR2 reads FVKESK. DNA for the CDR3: TGTGCCAGCAGCCGAGGGACTTATGAAAAACTGTTTTTT. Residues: CASSRGTYEKLFF.

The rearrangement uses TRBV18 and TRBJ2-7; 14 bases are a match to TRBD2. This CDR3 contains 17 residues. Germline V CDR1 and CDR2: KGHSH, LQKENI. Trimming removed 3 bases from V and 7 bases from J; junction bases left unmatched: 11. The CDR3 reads CASSPKGLAGGVWEQYF. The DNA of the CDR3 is TGTGCCAGCTCACCGAAAGGACTAGCGGGAGGAGTGTGGGAGCAGTACTTC.

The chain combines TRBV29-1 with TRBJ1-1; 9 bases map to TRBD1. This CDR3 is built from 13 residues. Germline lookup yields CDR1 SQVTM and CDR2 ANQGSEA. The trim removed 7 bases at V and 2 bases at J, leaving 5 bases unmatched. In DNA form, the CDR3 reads TGCAGCGGCCAACAGGGGGCCAACACTGAAGCTTTCTTT. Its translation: CSGQQGANTEAFF. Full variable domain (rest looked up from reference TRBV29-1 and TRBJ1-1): SAVISQKPSRDICQRGTSLTIQCQVDSQVTMMFWYRQQPGQSLTLIATANQGSEATYESGFVIDKFPISRPNLTFSTLTVSNMSPEDSSIYLCSGQQGANTEAFFGQGTRLTVV.

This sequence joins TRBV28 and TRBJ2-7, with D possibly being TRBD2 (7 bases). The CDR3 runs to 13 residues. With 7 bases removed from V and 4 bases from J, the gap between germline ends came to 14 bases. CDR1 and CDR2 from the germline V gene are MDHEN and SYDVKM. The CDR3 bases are TGTGCCAGCATGCGGGGGCGAGATTACGAGCAGTACTTC. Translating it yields CASMRGRDYEQYF.

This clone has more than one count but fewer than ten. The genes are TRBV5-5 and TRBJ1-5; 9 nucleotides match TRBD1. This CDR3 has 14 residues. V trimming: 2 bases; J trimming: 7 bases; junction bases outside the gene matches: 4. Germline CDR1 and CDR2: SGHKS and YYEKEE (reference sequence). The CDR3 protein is CASSFRDREQPQHF. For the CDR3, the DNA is TGTGCCAGCAGCTTCCGGGACAGGGAACAGCCCCAGCATTTT.

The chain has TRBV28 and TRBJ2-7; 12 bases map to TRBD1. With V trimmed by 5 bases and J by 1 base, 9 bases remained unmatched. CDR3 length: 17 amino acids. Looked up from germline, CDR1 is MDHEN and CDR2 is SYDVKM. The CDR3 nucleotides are TGTGCCAGCAGTCCTCTGCCGGGACAGGGGGCTTCCTACGAGCAGTACTTC. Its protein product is CASSPLPGQGASYEQYF. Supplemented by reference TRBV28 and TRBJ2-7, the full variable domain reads DVKVTQSSRYLVKRTGEKVFLECVQDMDHENMFWYRQDPGLGLRLIYFSYDVKMKEKGDIPEGYSVSREKKERFSLILESASTNQTSMYLCASSPLPGQGASYEQYFGPGTRLTVT.

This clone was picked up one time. The CDR3 bases are TGCGCCAGCAGGTCGGGTCGGGGGGCCATGGGTCTCGCAGATACGCAGTATTTT. The encoded protein is CASRSGRGAMGLADTQYF. The rearrangement joins TRBV5-1 to TRBJ2-3; D perhaps matches TRBD2 (7 bases). Germline V gene lookup returns CDR1 SGHRS and CDR2 YFSETQ. V lost 5 bases and J 4 bases, leaving 26 bases between the germline ends. This CDR3 is built from 18 residues.

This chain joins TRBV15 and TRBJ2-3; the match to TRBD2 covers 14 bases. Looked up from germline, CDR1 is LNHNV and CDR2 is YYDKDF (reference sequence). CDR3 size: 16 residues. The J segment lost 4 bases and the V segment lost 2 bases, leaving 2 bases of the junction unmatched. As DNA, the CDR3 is TGTGCCACCAGCAGATCGACTAGCGGGGGGGCAGATACGCAGTATTTT. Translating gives CATSRSTSGGADTQYF.

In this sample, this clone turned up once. CDR3 DNA sequence: TGTGCCAGCAGCTGGGCGTTGTCAGAGCAGTACTTC. Translation gives CASSWALSEQYF. V gene TRBV5-6 combines with J gene TRBJ2-7; D gene ambiguous. Germline-derived CDR1 and CDR2 are SGHDT and YYEEEE. V lost 3 bases and J lost 7, with 11 bases in between. The CDR3 covers 12 residues.

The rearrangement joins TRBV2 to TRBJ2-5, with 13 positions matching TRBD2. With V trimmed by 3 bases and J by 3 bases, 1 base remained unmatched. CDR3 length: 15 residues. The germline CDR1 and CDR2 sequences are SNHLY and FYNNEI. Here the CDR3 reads CASSEGLAGKETQYF. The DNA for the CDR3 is TGTGCCAGCAGTGAGGGACTAGCGGGGAAAGAGACCCAGTACTTC.

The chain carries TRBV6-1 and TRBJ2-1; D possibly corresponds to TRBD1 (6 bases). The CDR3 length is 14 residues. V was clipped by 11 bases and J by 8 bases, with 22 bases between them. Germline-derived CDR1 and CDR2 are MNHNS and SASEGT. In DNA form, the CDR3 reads TGTGCCGGCAACACAGGGTGGGTTGGCGATGAGCAGTTCTTC. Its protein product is CAGNTGWVGDEQFF.

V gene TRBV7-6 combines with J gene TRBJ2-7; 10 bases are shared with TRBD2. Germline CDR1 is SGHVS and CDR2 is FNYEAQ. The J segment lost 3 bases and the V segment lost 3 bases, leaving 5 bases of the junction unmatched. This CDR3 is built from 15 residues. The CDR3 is CASSFSPSGSYEQYF. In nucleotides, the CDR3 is TGTGCCAGCAGCTTTAGTCCTAGCGGGAGCTACGAGCAGTACTTC.